These T cell receptor beta chains were read from a single sample in a study. TCRdb fed the RT-PCR reads into MiXCR, producing one record per CDR3 protein. The sample carries around 700,000 distinct CDR3 sequences, 13% to 15% recorded once. The sequenced sample was memory CD4+ T cells from blood. The receptors were sampled from a female donor in good health, serving as a healthy control. CDR3s include the opening cysteine and the closing phenylalanine or tryptophan. The D gene is left open where the match is weak. Clone size, where shown, is once, few, many, or a class for clones that have expanded.

j_call: TRBJ1-5; v_call: TRBV6-5; d_call: TRBD1; clone_size: many; cdr3_aa: CASSAGQGGNQPQHF; cdr3_nt: TGTGCCAGCAGTGCCGGACAGGGAGGCAATCAGCCCCAGCATTTT
j_call: TRBJ2-2; v_call: TRBV7-3; d_call: TRBD2; clone_size: .; cdr3_aa: CASSLKPSSGGAGELFF; cdr3_nt: TGTGCCAGCAGCTTAAAACCCTCTAGCGGGGGGGCCGGGGAGCTGTTTTTT
j_call: TRBJ2-3; v_call: TRBV4-3; d_call: .; clone_size: few; cdr3_aa: CASSQASGRSTDTQYF; cdr3_nt: TGCGCCAGCAGCCAAGCTTCCGGGAGAAGCACAGATACGCAGTATTTT
j_call: TRBJ2-5; v_call: TRBV28; d_call: TRBD1; clone_size: many; cdr3_aa: CASSPTGWETQYF; cdr3_nt: TGTGCCAGCAGCCCGACAGGGTGGGAGACCCAGTACTTC
j_call: TRBJ1-1; v_call: TRBV20-1; d_call: TRBD1; clone_size: few; cdr3_aa: CSACRTGRNEAFF; cdr3_nt: TGCAGTGCTTGCAGGACAGGGAGAAATGAAGCTTTCTTT
j_call: TRBJ2-7; v_call: TRBV24-1; d_call: TRBD1; clone_size: many; cdr3_aa: CATSDPTGDEQYF; cdr3_nt: TGTGCCACCAGTGATCCGACAGGGGACGAGCAGTACTTC
j_call: TRBJ2-5; v_call: TRBV28; d_call: .; clone_size: few; cdr3_aa: CASNKGGEETQYF; cdr3_nt: TGTGCCAGCAACAAGGGGGGGGAAGAGACCCAGTACTTC
j_call: TRBJ2-7; v_call: TRBV10-3; d_call: .; clone_size: .; cdr3_aa: CAISDTELSYEQYF; cdr3_nt: TGTGCCATCAGTGATACCGAGCTTTCCTACGAGCAGTACTTC
j_call: TRBJ1-6; v_call: TRBV20-1; d_call: TRBD1; clone_size: many; cdr3_aa: CSVLRDSGNSPLHF; cdr3_nt: TGCAGTGTTCTTCGGGACAGCGGGAATTCACCCCTCCACTTT
j_call: TRBJ2-1; v_call: TRBV12-3/TRBV12-4; d_call: .; clone_size: many; cdr3_aa: CASSATSRYNEQFF; cdr3_nt: TGTGCCAGCAGTGCCACCAGCAGATACAATGAGCAGTTCTTC
j_call: TRBJ2-5; v_call: TRBV5-6; d_call: .; clone_size: few; cdr3_aa: CASSLRGDPKKTQYF; cdr3_nt: TGTGCCAGCAGCTTGCGGGGAGATCCCAAGAAGACCCAGTACTTC
j_call: TRBJ2-1; v_call: TRBV7-2; d_call: TRBD2; clone_size: .; cdr3_aa: CASSLTPGLAYSGQFF; cdr3_nt: TGTGCCAGCAGCTTGACACCGGGACTAGCGTACTCGGGGCAATTCTTC
j_call: TRBJ1-4; v_call: TRBV20-1; d_call: .; clone_size: many; cdr3_aa: CSARAPGVPNEKLFF; cdr3_nt: TGCAGTGCTAGAGCCCCAGGGGTACCTAATGAAAAACTGTTTTTT
j_call: TRBJ2-7; v_call: TRBV7-2; d_call: .; clone_size: .; cdr3_aa: CASSTNTGPTYEQYF; cdr3_nt: TGTGCCAGCAGCACGAATACGGGACCGACCTACGAGCAGTACTTC
j_call: TRBJ2-1; v_call: TRBV5-1; d_call: TRBD2; clone_size: .; cdr3_aa: CASRRGTSGSYIEQFF; cdr3_nt: TGCGCCAGCAGGCGGGGGACTAGCGGGTCCTACATAGAGCAGTTCTTC
j_call: TRBJ2-3; v_call: TRBV5-1; d_call: .; clone_size: many; cdr3_aa: CASSFAGTQYF; cdr3_nt: TGCGCCAGCAGCTTCGCGGGAACGCAGTATTTT
j_call: TRBJ1-1; v_call: TRBV2; d_call: TRBD1; clone_size: few; cdr3_aa: CASIIDRGNTEAFF; cdr3_nt: TGTGCCAGCATTATTGACAGGGGGAACACTGAAGCTTTCTTT
j_call: TRBJ2-3; v_call: TRBV20-1; d_call: .; clone_size: few; cdr3_aa: CSARDSESTDTQYF; cdr3_nt: TGCAGTGCTAGAGATTCAGAAAGCACAGATACGCAGTATTTT
j_call: TRBJ1-2; v_call: TRBV29-1; d_call: .; clone_size: .; cdr3_aa: CSVGTGRRDYGYTF; cdr3_nt: TGCAGCGTAGGAACGGGGAGAAGGGACTATGGCTACACCTTC
j_call: TRBJ2-1; v_call: TRBV10-3; d_call: TRBD2; clone_size: many; cdr3_aa: CAISEGTSGKQFF; cdr3_nt: TGTGCCATCAGTGAGGGGACTAGCGGAAAGCAGTTCTTC
j_call: TRBJ2-1; v_call: TRBV2; d_call: .; clone_size: .; cdr3_aa: CASSEGRSSYNEQFF; cdr3_nt: TGTGCCAGCAGTGAGGGCAGGAGCTCCTACAATGAGCAGTTCTTC
j_call: TRBJ2-7; v_call: TRBV3-1; d_call: .; clone_size: few; cdr3_aa: CASSRGILLSEQYF; cdr3_nt: TGTGCCAGCAGCCGGGGGATCCTCCTGAGCGAGCAGTACTTC
j_call: TRBJ1-1; v_call: TRBV11-2; d_call: TRBD1; clone_size: .; cdr3_aa: CASSPQFTGGGTEAFF; cdr3_nt: TGTGCCAGCAGCCCCCAATTCACAGGGGGCGGCACTGAAGCTTTCTTT
j_call: TRBJ1-5; v_call: TRBV7-2; d_call: .; clone_size: .; cdr3_aa: CASSLGDTPVNEQHF; cdr3_nt: TGTGCCAGCAGCTTAGGGGACACCCCAGTAAACGAGCAGCATTTT
j_call: TRBJ2-7; v_call: TRBV2; d_call: TRBD2; clone_size: .; cdr3_aa: CASSEELAGHEQYF; cdr3_nt: TGTGCCAGCAGTGAGGAACTAGCGGGACACGAGCAGTACTTC
j_call: TRBJ2-7; v_call: TRBV5-1; d_call: TRBD1; clone_size: many; cdr3_aa: CASRDIPGQGAYEQYF; cdr3_nt: TGCGCCAGCAGAGATATACCGGGACAGGGGGCCTACGAGCAGTACTTC
j_call: TRBJ1-6; v_call: TRBV4-3; d_call: TRBD1; clone_size: many; cdr3_aa: CASSRTGTVDSPLHF; cdr3_nt: TGCGCCAGCAGCCGAACCGGGACAGTGGATTCACCCCTCCACTTT
j_call: TRBJ2-7; v_call: TRBV27; d_call: .; clone_size: .; cdr3_aa: CASKPRLESYEQYF; cdr3_nt: TGTGCCAGTAAACCCAGGCTCGAGAGCTACGAGCAGTACTTC
j_call: TRBJ1-2; v_call: TRBV20-1; d_call: .; clone_size: .; cdr3_aa: CSANPGNYGYTF; cdr3_nt: TGCAGTGCTAACCCGGGAAACTATGGCTACACCTTC
j_call: TRBJ2-1; v_call: TRBV11-1; d_call: .; clone_size: .; cdr3_aa: CASSLVYGRRGHEQFF; cdr3_nt: TGTGCCAGCAGCTTAGTGTACGGGCGAAGAGGTCATGAGCAGTTCTTC
j_call: TRBJ2-6; v_call: TRBV7-3; d_call: .; clone_size: once; cdr3_aa: CASSSLRGDSGANVLTF; cdr3_nt: TGTGCCAGCAGCTCTCTGAGGGGGGATTCTGGGGCCAACGTCCTGACTTTC
j_call: TRBJ2-2; v_call: TRBV11-2; d_call: TRBD2; clone_size: .; cdr3_aa: CASSGPGGGTGELFF; cdr3_nt: TGTGCCAGCAGCGGTCCGGGAGGAGGCACCGGGGAGCTGTTTTTT